One sample yielded the 22 T cell receptor beta chains listed below, sequenced in a study of human T cells and chemical hapten exposure. TCRdb re-called the RACE reads with MiXCR, one entry per CDR3 protein. The sample has 150,000 to 200,000 distinct CDR3 sequences; more than 12% are singletons. Time point meaning: patch test 1, 2 weeks after DPC sensitization. Indicated treatment: therapeutic diphenylcyclopropenone sensitization with weekly scalp DPC. This specimen consisted of whole blood, obtained in connection with sensitization to the hapten diphenylcyclopropenone (DPC). Source of these receptors: a young woman with alopecia areata. Some clones in this sample may be carry-over from other donors' samples.

This clonotype was observed a handful of times. The chain combines TRBV6-2 or TRBV6-3 with TRBJ2-2; the match to TRBD2 covers 11 bases. J gave up 5 bases and V 6 bases, and 8 bases lay outside the gene matches. The CDR3 is 16 amino acids. Germline loops: CDR1 MNHEY, CDR2 SVGEGT. Here the CDR3 DNA reads TGTGCCAGCAGAACTAGCGGGAGACTTGAAACCGGGGAGCTGTTTTTT. Its protein is CASRTSGRLETGELFF.

The chain recombines TRBV27 with TRBJ2-3; TRBD2 matches at 9 bases. CDR1 and CDR2 from the germline V gene are MNHEY and SMNVEV (reference sequence). The J segment lost 5 bases and the V segment lost 5 bases, leaving 11 bases of the junction unmatched. There are 16 residues in the CDR3. In nucleotides, the CDR3 is TGTGCCAGCAGTGCCCTAGCGGGGTCCCCAGGAGATACGCAGTATTTT. Translation: CASSALAGSPGDTQYF.

This CDR3 is CASSLEGEKDTEAFF. CDR3 nucleotide sequence: TGCGCCAGCAGCTTGGAAGGCGAAAAAGACACTGAAGCTTTCTTT. The J gene is TRBJ1-1, the V gene TRBV5-1; D remains unclear. V gave up 0 bases and J gave up 3 bases, with 12 bases separating them. The CDR3 consists of 15 residues. Per the germline V gene, CDR1 is SGHRS and CDR2 is YFSETQ.

In its sample, this clonotype was seen a few times. CDR3 nucleotides: TGCAGCGTTGTCGCCAGGGGTCCCAACGAGCAGTACTTC. Translation: CSVVARGPNEQYF. J is TRBJ2-7 and V is TRBV29-1, with D tentatively TRBD1 (6 bases). Germline V CDR1 and CDR2: SQVTM, ANQGSEA. Trimming left V 4 bases short and J 5 bases short, with 15 bases between. CDR3 length: 13 residues.

The chain employs TRBV29-1 and TRBJ1-4; no reliable D call. V lost 4 bases to trimming and J lost 5 bases, with 17 bases between them. Germline V CDR1 and CDR2: SQVTM, ANQGSEA. This CDR3 is 15 amino acids long. The CDR3 sequence: CSVVGPASSNEKLFF. CDR3 DNA: TGCAGCGTTGTTGGTCCGGCGTCCTCGAATGAAAAACTGTTTTTT.

This clonotype was detected only a few times. The J gene is TRBJ2-3, the V gene TRBV5-5; D perhaps matches TRBD2 (6 bases). The CDR3 is 18 amino acids. Germline V gene data show CDR1 as SGHKS and CDR2 as YYEKEE (reference sequence). The V end lost 3 bases, the J end lost 4 bases, and 24 bases lay between the germline ends. In DNA form, the CDR3 reads TGTGCCAGCAGCTCTTGGGTTGGGTTAACGGCGGGGCCAGATACGCAGTATTTT. Protein: CASSSWVGLTAGPDTQYF.

The sample holds a few counts of this clonotype. The rearrangement links TRBV3-1 to TRBJ1-2; D remains ambiguous. The V and J ends lost 0 bases and 8 bases respectively, with 4 bases between them. Germline V gives CDR1 LGHDT, CDR2 YNNKEL (reference sequence). This CDR3 contains 11 residues. The CDR3 loop reads CASSQDLGYTF. DNA for the CDR3: TGTGCCAGCAGCCAAGATTTAGGCTACACCTTC.

This clonotype was observed a few times. The V call is TRBV6-5, the J call TRBJ1-6, with a weak D call TRBD1 (5 bases). This CDR3 is built from 13 residues. The germline CDR1 and CDR2 sequences are MNHEY and SVGAGI. V was shortened by 2 bases and J by 14 bases, with 13 bases between the two germline ends. In DNA form, the CDR3 reads TGTGCCAGCAGTTACCGCCCAGGGCAGGCCCTCCACTTT. Residues: CASSYRPGQALHF.

This clonotype showed up many times. V gene TRBV3-1 combines with J gene TRBJ2-1; TRBD2 aligns across 14 bases. This CDR3 is built from 18 residues. From germline, CDR1 is LGHDT and CDR2 YNNKEL (reference sequence). V gave up 0 bases and J gave up 4 bases; unmatched junction bases: 5. Here the CDR3 reads CASSQERLAGGIYNEQFF. The CDR3 coding sequence is TGTGCCAGCAGCCAAGAAAGACTAGCGGGAGGGATATACAATGAGCAGTTCTTC.

The chain has TRBV28 and TRBJ2-5, with D unclear. Trimming took off 1 base at V and 9 bases at J, with 6 bases between the two ends. Per germline, CDR1 MDHEN and CDR2 SYDVKM. CDR3 length: 11 residues. CDR3 nucleotide sequence: TGTGCCAGCAGTTTATCTAGGGCCCAGTACTTC. As protein: CASSLSRAQYF.

The chain joins TRBV3-2 to TRBJ1-5; the table's D call TRBD1 went unverified against the DNA. TRBV3-2 is classified as a pseudogene. The CDR3 is made up of 16 amino acids. CDR3 protein: CASSPLFDRGHQPQHF. In DNA form, the CDR3 reads TGTGCCAGCAGCCCCCTATTTGACAGGGGACATCAGCCCCAGCATTTT.

This chain uses TRBV4-1 with TRBJ1-3; tentative D call: TRBD1 (6 bases). Germline CDR1 MGHRA, CDR2 YSYEKL. Trimming stripped 4 bases from V and 1 base from J, with 17 bases between. This CDR3 is built from 17 residues. CDR3 nucleotides: TGCGCCAGCAGCCCAGATGGGGGCGAAGGATCTGGAAACACCATATATTTT. Translated: CASSPDGGEGSGNTIYF.

This clonotype has only a few counts. The chain uses TRBV6-5 and TRBJ2-3; the D gene could be TRBD1 or TRBD2 (5 bases each). The germline V gene encodes CDR1 MNHEY and CDR2 SVGAGI. V was cut by 4 bases and J by 3 bases, with 20 bases left in between. The CDR3 is 17 residues long. CDR3 nucleotides: TGTGCCAGCAGTTTCTCCCGGGACCAGAAAGATACAGATACGCAGTATTTT. It specifies CASSFSRDQKDTDTQYF.

The V and J genes are TRBV2 and TRBJ2-1; 8 bases match TRBD1. There are 13 residues in the CDR3. Germline CDR1 SNHLY, CDR2 FYNNEI. J gave up 9 bases and V 4 bases, and 5 bases lay outside the gene matches. The CDR3 is CASSGQGAGEQFF. CDR3 DNA sequence: TGTGCCAGCAGTGGGCAGGGGGCCGGTGAGCAGTTCTTC.

Only a few counts were recorded for this clonotype. V usage is TRBV27 and J usage is TRBJ1-6, with D unclear. CDR1 is MNHEY and CDR2 is SMNVEV in the germline V gene (reference sequence). Trimming pared 3 bases from V and 0 bases from J, leaving 18 bases between. The CDR3 spans 19 residues. The chain's CDR3 is CASSFTTPGASSYNSPLHF. The CDR3 DNA is TGTGCCAGCAGTTTCACCACACCGGGAGCGAGCTCCTATAATTCACCCCTCCACTTT.

This clonotype was recorded at least ten times. The chain couples TRBV15 to TRBJ1-5; no clear D. V lost 0 bases and J lost 0, with 6 bases in between. Germline V CDR1 and CDR2: LNHNV, YYDKDF (reference sequence). The CDR3 totals 15 residues. The CDR3 loop is CATSRDPSSNQPQHF. The CDR3 nucleotides are TGTGCCACCAGCAGAGATCCAAGTAGCAATCAGCCCCAGCATTTT.

This clonotype was detected ten times or more. This chain joins TRBV2 and TRBJ2-7, with D uncertain. The V and J ends lost 0 bases and 4 bases respectively, with 4 bases between them. Germline CDR1 SNHLY, CDR2 FYNNEI. There are 12 residues in the CDR3. The CDR3, as DNA: TGTGCCAGCAGTGAAGCGTTTTACGAGCAGTACTTC. Its translation: CASSEAFYEQYF.

This clonotype showed up just a few times. The chain couples TRBV12-3 or TRBV12-4 to TRBJ1-6; weak D call: TRBD1 (6 bases). V was clipped by 3 bases and J by 8 bases, with 8 bases between them. This CDR3 is 13 amino acids long. The CDR3: CASSFRTDSPLHF. Written as DNA, the CDR3 is TGTGCCAGCAGTTTTAGGACAGATTCACCCCTCCACTTT.

Turning to this clonotype: One end of the junction varies from germline; a read error may be responsible. V is TRBV6-1 and J is TRBJ1-2; D is uncertain. CDR3 length: 13 residues. Germline CDR1 and CDR2: MNHNS and SASEGT. CDR3 amino acids: CDSNWEPSYGYTF. DNA for the CDR3: TGTGACAGCAACTGGGAGCCTAGCTATGGCTACACCTTC.

This clonotype came up many times. This chain joins TRBV12-3 or TRBV12-4 and TRBJ1-3; D perhaps matches TRBD1 (5 bases). V gave up 2 bases and J gave up 2 bases, with 10 bases separating them. The CDR3 is made up of 15 amino acids. CDR3 in amino acids: CASSLNGDPGNTIYF. In DNA, the CDR3 is TGTGCCAGCAGTTTAAACGGGGACCCTGGAAACACCATATATTTT.

To note about this clonotype: One base away lies a much larger clone, so this may be a sequencing read error. The conserved final phenylalanine or tryptophan is absent from the CDR3, which likely points to a read error. The V gene is TRBV10-3, the J gene TRBJ2-3; 7 positions match TRBD1. The CDR3 contains 15 residues. Germline V gene lookup returns CDR1 ENHRY and CDR2 SYGVKD. The J segment lost 5 bases and the V segment lost 3 bases, leaving 8 bases of the junction unmatched. The CDR3 here is CAISDPTGAGDTQYI. CDR3 in DNA: TGTGCCATCAGTGATCCCACAGGGGCGGGAGATACGCAGTATATT.

This chain connects TRBV2 to TRBJ2-2, with a tentative D call TRBD2 (6 bases). CDR3 size: 15 residues. CDR1 and CDR2 from the germline V gene are SNHLY and FYNNEI. Trimming shortened V by 9 bases and J by 1 base, and 15 bases separated the two germline ends. The CDR3 sequence is CARRGLAKNTGELFF. The CDR3 nucleotides read TGTGCCAGGCGCGGCCTAGCGAAGAACACCGGGGAGCTGTTTTTT. Variable domain in full (rest from reference TRBV2 and TRBJ2-2): EPEVTQTPSHQVTQMGQEVILRCVPISNHLYFYWYRQILGQKVEFLVSFYNNEISEKSEIFDDQFSVERPDGSNFTLKIRSTKLEDSAMYFCARRGLAKNTGELFFGEGSRLTVL.